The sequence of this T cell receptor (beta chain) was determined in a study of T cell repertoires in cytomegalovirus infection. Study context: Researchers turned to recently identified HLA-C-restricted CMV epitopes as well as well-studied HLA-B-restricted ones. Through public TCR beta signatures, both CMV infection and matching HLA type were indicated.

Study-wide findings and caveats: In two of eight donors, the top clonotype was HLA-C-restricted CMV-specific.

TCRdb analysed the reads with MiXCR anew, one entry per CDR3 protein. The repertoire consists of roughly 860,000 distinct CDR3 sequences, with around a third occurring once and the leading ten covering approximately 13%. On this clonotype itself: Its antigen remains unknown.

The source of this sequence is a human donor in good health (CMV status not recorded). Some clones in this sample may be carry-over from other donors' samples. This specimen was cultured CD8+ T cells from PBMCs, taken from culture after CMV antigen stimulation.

CDR3 nucleotides: TGTGCCAGCAGTGATCTAGCGGGGGTTGAGACCCAGTACTTC. It is translated as CASSDLAGVETQYF. The chain links TRBV6-1 to TRBJ2-5, with 10 bases aligning to TRBD2. Looked up from germline, CDR1 is MNHNS and CDR2 is SASEGT. With 3 bases clipped from V and 5 bases from J, the junction kept 3 bases outside the gene matches. The CDR3 totals 14 residues.